This T cell receptor (beta chain) derives from a study of memory CD4+ T cells and cytomegalovirus serostatus. General study findings and limits: The CMV-associated TCR signature appears largely within the CD4+ memory repertoire. CD4+ memory repertoires contained about 40% of the roughly 150 reported CMV TCRbeta sequences.

V lost 3 bases and J lost 4; bases outside the gene matches: 9. Germline CDR1 and CDR2: MNHEY and SMNVEV (reference sequence). The CDR3 covers 18 residues. The sort gate was single viable CD3+CD4+CD8-CD45RO+ cells for memory CD4+ T cells. Donors' CMV status reflects serum IgG against pp150, pp28, p38, p52. After thawing, CD4+ T cells were positively selected. Note on this clone: Its matching antigen is unknown.

Some clones are missing from TCRdb's copy, which holds only in-frame ones; the method was immunoSEQ multiplex PCR. The data hold roughly 54,000 clones, with just over 75% observed a single time. V and J are TRBV27 and TRBJ2-2; 12 nucleotides align to TRBD1. Sequenced input: memory CD4+ T cells from blood. The TCR originated in an adult in good health and CMV-seronegative. The CDR3 protein is CASSLFTGTGGRTGELFF. CDR3 coding DNA: TGTGCCAGCAGTTTGTTTACCGGGACAGGGGGCCGCACCGGGGAGCTGTTTTTT.